Presented here are 19 T cell receptor beta chains from one specimen sequenced in a study of T cell changes during pregnancy in multiple sclerosis. Profiled with immunoSEQ multiplex PCR; TCRdb holds only in-frame clones, not every one. This sample yields over 70,000 clones, of which approximately 94% are seen a single time; more than 0.8% belongs to the top ten. The specimen was peripheral blood, collected in the third trimester of pregnancy. The source of these receptors is a female donor with multiple sclerosis, enrolled in a pregnancy study.

This rearrangement joins TRBV7-9 to TRBJ1-4; no reliable D call. V lost 7 bases, J lost 2 bases, and 8 bases lay in between. The CDR3 runs to 13 residues. Germline values: CDR1 SEHNR, CDR2 FQNEAQ (reference sequence). CDR3 loop: CASTPSTNEKLFF. The CDR3 DNA sequence: TGTGCCAGCACCCCCTCGACTAATGAAAAACTGTTTTTT. The whole variable domain, filled in from reference TRBV7-9 and TRBJ1-4, reads DTGVSQNPRHKITKRGQNVTFRCDPISEHNRLYWYRQTLGQGPEFLTYFQNEAQLEKSRLLSDRFSAERPKGSFSTLEIQRTEQGDSAMYLCASTPSTNEKLFFGSGTQLSVL.

The V and J genes are TRBV5-1 and TRBJ2-1, with 13 positions matching TRBD2. V trimming: 0 bases; J trimming: 14 bases; junction bases outside the gene matches: 11. This CDR3 has 16 amino acids. CDR1 and CDR2 from the germline V gene are SGHRS and YFSETQ. This chain's CDR3 is CASSLAGGTSGNMEFF. CDR3 nucleotide sequence: TGCGCCAGCAGCTTGGCAGGGGGGACTAGCGGGAATATGGAGTTCTTC.

The rearrangement links TRBV2 to TRBJ2-2, with D possibly being TRBD1 (5 bases). Trimming removed 7 bases from V and 2 bases from J, with 17 bases in between. Per the germline V gene, CDR1 is SNHLY and CDR2 is FYNNEI. The CDR3 runs to 16 residues. As DNA, the CDR3 is TGTGCCAGCACCGTTCGTGACAGTTATAACACCGGGGAGCTGTTTTTT. Translation: CASTVRDSYNTGELFF.

This clone was detected once. The chain couples TRBV2 to TRBJ1-1; D gene unclear. Looked up from germline, CDR1 is SNHLY and CDR2 is FYNNEI. CDR3 size: 13 residues. Trimming removed 3 bases from V and 6 bases from J, with 11 bases in between. The CDR3 spells CASSDVLPPEAFF. The DNA for the CDR3 is TGTGCCAGCAGTGACGTACTTCCCCCTGAAGCTTTCTTT.

The gene calls are TRBV6-5 and TRBJ1-5; 7 bases line up with TRBD1. Trimming took 6 bases from V and 3 from J; bases not matched to a gene: 5. From germline, CDR1 is MNHEY and CDR2 SVGAGI. The CDR3 sequence is 14 residues long. The CDR3 loop is CASSRDRANQPQHF. CDR3 nucleotide sequence: TGTGCCAGCAGCCGCGACAGGGCCAATCAGCCCCAGCATTTT.

The chain uses TRBV27 and TRBJ2-1; 11 bases are shared with TRBD2. Trimming at V came to 6 bases and at J to 6 bases, leaving 7 bases not matched to a gene. CDR1 and CDR2 from the germline V gene are MNHEY and SMNVEV (reference sequence). CDR3 length equals 15 residues. DNA of the CDR3: TGTGCCAGCAGCGATGGGACTAGCGGTCTCAATGAGCAGTTCTTC. Translated: CASSDGTSGLNEQFF.

The chain couples TRBV5-6 to TRBJ1-5, with 8 bases identical to TRBD1. The V and J ends lost 2 bases and 1 base, in that order; junction bases with no gene match: 11. The V gene's germline CDR1 is SGHDT and CDR2 YYEEEE. The CDR3 contains 18 residues. This chain's CDR3 is CASSFGVQGAMSNQPQHF. CDR3 bases: TGTGCCAGCAGCTTCGGCGTTCAGGGGGCGATGAGCAATCAGCCCCAGCATTTT.

The chain links TRBV29-1 to TRBJ1-2; no firm D call. Trimming pared 6 bases from V and 6 bases from J, leaving 23 bases between. Germline assignment: CDR1 SQVTM and CDR2 ANQGSEA. CDR3 length: 15 residues. For the CDR3, the DNA is TGCAGCGTGGAGCCTACCCCCCCTGGATACGATGGCTACACCTTC. Its protein is CSVEPTPPGYDGYTF.

The rearrangement links TRBV5-6 to TRBJ2-3, with a possible D match to TRBD1 (5 bases). The length of the CDR3 is 15 residues. The V gene's germline CDR1 is SGHDT and CDR2 YYEEEE. Trimming pared 4 bases from V and 4 bases from J, leaving 16 bases between. The CDR3 spells CASSGDKGPADTQYF. The CDR3 coding sequence is TGTGCCAGCAGCGGGGATAAGGGGCCCGCAGATACGCAGTATTTT.

The chain couples TRBV5-4 to TRBJ2-2; TRBD2 matches 9 bases. Germline V gene sequence: CDR1 SGHNT, CDR2 YYREEE (reference sequence). The ends lost 4 bases at V and 0 bases at J; junction bases unmatched: 10. The CDR3 runs 18 residues. The CDR3 loop is CASSKPLAGPANTGELFF. The CDR3 DNA reads as TGTGCCAGCAGCAAACCCCTAGCGGGGCCTGCGAACACCGGGGAGCTGTTTTTT.

This clone has more than one count but fewer than ten. V is TRBV7-9 and J is TRBJ1-2; D ambiguous. Germline CDR1 is SEHNR and CDR2 is FQNEAQ (reference sequence). This CDR3 has 14 amino acids. V lost 2 bases, J lost 8 bases, and 15 bases lay in between. DNA of the CDR3: TGTGCCAGCAGCTTATCGACGGGGTACGGCGGCTACACCTTC. The encoded protein is CASSLSTGYGGYTF. The full variable domain, completed using reference TRBV7-9 and TRBJ1-2, is DTGVSQNPRHKITKRGQNVTFRCDPISEHNRLYWYRQTLGQGPEFLTYFQNEAQLEKSRLLSDRFSAERPKGSFSTLEIQRTEQGDSAMYLCASSLSTGYGGYTFGSGTRLTVV.

The V call is TRBV5-1, the J call TRBJ2-1, with 8 positions matching TRBD2. Per germline, CDR1 SGHRS and CDR2 YFSETQ. V gave up 3 bases and J gave up 5 bases; unmatched junction bases: 7. The CDR3 contains 15 residues. The CDR3 region has the DNA TGCGCCAGCAGCTCGACTAGCGCAAGGAACAATGAGCAGTTCTTC. This translates into CASSSTSARNNEQFF.

The genes are TRBV18 and TRBJ2-7; a weak D match, TRBD2 (5 bases). V was trimmed by 6 bases and J by 3 bases, leaving 21 bases between them. The CDR3 contains 16 residues. The germline gives CDR1 KGHSH, CDR2 LQKENI. CDR3 in amino acids: CASSPIAKRKGYEQYF. The CDR3 DNA sequence: TGTGCCAGCTCCCCGATTGCTAAGCGGAAGGGCTACGAGCAGTACTTC.

This clone occurred a few times. The chain uses TRBV19 and TRBJ1-5; tentatively, D is TRBD1 (5 bases). V lost 7 bases and J lost 0, with 13 bases in between. CDR1 LNHDA and CDR2 SQIVND come from the germline V gene (reference sequence). CDR3 length: 15 amino acids. CDR3 sequence reads: CASKTGHNSNQPQHF. DNA for the CDR3: TGTGCCAGTAAGACCGGACACAATAGCAATCAGCCCCAGCATTTT.

The chain employs TRBV10-1 and TRBJ2-7; 10 bases match TRBD1. V shed 4 bases, J shed 3 bases, and the junction held 6 bases outside the gene matches. The CDR3 contains 15 residues. Germline lookup yields CDR1 WNHNN and CDR2 SYGVQD (reference sequence). The DNA of the CDR3 is TGCGCCAGCAGTGGACAGGGGGCGAACTACTACGAGCAGTACTTC. This sequence encodes CASSGQGANYYEQYF.

This sequence joins TRBV5-8 and TRBJ2-2, with a weak D call TRBD2 (5 bases). Deletions cut 4 bases from V and 5 bases from J, with 9 bases between. Germline V gene data show CDR1 as SGHTS and CDR2 as YDEGEE. The CDR3 loop spans 13 amino acids. CDR3 amino acids: CASSRLATGELFF. CDR3 nucleotide sequence: TGTGCCAGCAGCCGGCTAGCAACCGGGGAGCTGTTTTTT.

The V gene is TRBV18, the J gene TRBJ2-7; 11 bases are shared with TRBD2. The CDR3 length is 19 residues. After removal of 2 bases from V and 3 bases from J, the junction contained 15 bases not matched to a gene. In germline, CDR1 is KGHSH, CDR2 LQKENI. CDR3 protein: CASSPTLIAGGPAGYEQYF. The CDR3 DNA sequence: TGTGCCAGCTCACCAACACTAATAGCGGGAGGGCCTGCAGGCTACGAGCAGTACTTC.

The V gene is TRBV7-8, the J gene TRBJ2-2; TRBD2 matches 7 bases. The germline gives CDR1 SGHVS, CDR2 FQNEAQ. CDR3 length: 14 amino acids. The V gene end was trimmed by 11 bases and the J gene end by 0 bases; junction bases not matched to a gene: 6. CDR3 nucleotide sequence: TGTGCCGGGGAGGGTCCCTCGAACACCGGGGAGCTGTTTTTT. Amino acid sequence: CAGEGPSNTGELFF.

The CDR3 here is CASSFDRGPYNEQFF. The CDR3 DNA sequence: TGTGCCAGCAGCTTCGACAGGGGGCCTTACAATGAGCAGTTCTTC. The chain joins TRBV5-4 to TRBJ2-1; 10 bases map to TRBD1. With 2 bases clipped from V and 4 bases from J, the junction kept 3 bases outside the gene matches. Germline V CDR1 and CDR2: SGHNT, YYREEE (reference sequence). The CDR3 is 15 amino acids.